The clone carrying this T cell receptor (beta chain) was observed a few times. Through Arm-PCR of CDR3 regions and iRepertoire HTBI primers, TCR beta libraries were built. TCRdb used MiXCR to reprocess the multiplex PCR reads, holding one entry per CDR3 protein. The sample includes approximately 560,000 distinct CDR3 sequences, 15% to 20% of them seen just once. This specimen comes from a study of regulatory T cells in long-lasting Graves disease. Documented time point: newly diagnosed GD, antithyroid drugs for less than 3 months. The TCR library was made from RNA extracted from PBMCs. CDR3 length equals 15 residues. Germline CDR1 reads SEHNR; CDR2 reads FQNEAQ (reference sequence). The V gene end was trimmed by 2 bases and the J gene end by 5 bases; junction bases not matched to a gene: 5. The same sample was also used in a study of T cells in Graves' hyperthyroidism and ophthalmopathy. That paper notes: Researchers defined stable Graves' hyperthyroidism as no ophthalmopathy progression within 18 months. Recently diagnosed hyperthyroidism of less than 2 months' duration affected patients aged 18 to 65.

The chain links TRBV7-9 to TRBJ2-1, with TRBD2 matching over 8 bases. This TCR derives from a man younger than 35 with Graves disease. This specimen was peripheral blood mononuclear cells (PBMCs), taken at new diagnosis, from a patient treated with antithyroid drugs. The CDR3 DNA reads TGTGCCAGCAGCTTAAGAGGCGGGGGGAACAATGAGCAGTTCTTC. It encodes CASSLRGGGNNEQFF.